These T cell receptor beta chains were read from a single sample in a study of blood T cell repertoires in COVID-19. TCRdb's copy holds only in-frame clones and misses some; the assay was immunoSEQ multiplex PCR. The sample yields about 200,000 clones, approximately 91% seen once. Source material: peripheral blood. These receptors were obtained from a man in his sixties who had recovered from COVID-19. Both conserved end residues are part of each CDR3. The order of the fields is J gene, D gene, V gene, CDR3 length, CDR3 protein. D genes are given only for firm matches.

>TRBJ1-4|-|TRBV19|18
CASSSNGRASSTNEKLFF
>TRBJ2-3|TRBD2|TRBV3-1/TRBV3-2|15
CASSASSGGPGAQYF
>TRBJ2-7|-|TRBV5-8|12
CASSLGEHGQYF
>TRBJ2-3|-|TRBV19|11
CASSIGGTQYF
>TRBJ2-6|-|TRBV7-9|16
CASSLVFVSGANVLTF
>TRBJ1-3|TRBD1|TRBV28|14
CATYQGAQGNTIYF
>TRBJ1-2|-|TRBV19|12
CASTTRGRGYTF
>TRBJ2-3|TRBD2|TRBV6-6|16
CASSYRTSGGRDTQYF
>TRBJ1-3|-|TRBV14|15
CASSPLGGLGNTIYF
>TRBJ2-7|TRBD1|TRBV7-9|15
CASSSAGTGGYEQYF
>TRBJ2-1|-|TRBV6-6|16
CASRFKDLRSYNEQFF
>TRBJ2-3|TRBD2|TRBV19|13
CASSSGGSDTQYF
>TRBJ1-1|-|TRBV7-7|13
CASSLTDNTEAFF
>TRBJ1-5|-|TRBV6-1|13
CASSETSDQPQHF
>TRBJ2-6|-|TRBV19|18
CASSERGGLTFGANVLTF
>TRBJ2-1|-|TRBV11-1|16
CASSPLGSSYTDEQFF
>TRBJ2-7|-|TRBV11-2|12
CASSFNSYEQYF
>TRBJ2-1|TRBD2|TRBV7-2|14
CASSIHGGVDEQFF
>TRBJ1-1|-|TRBV12-3/TRBV12-4|13
CASSLLRGTEAFF
>TRBJ1-3|-|TRBV18|16
CASSTEQGFSGNTIYF